A selection of T cell receptor beta chains follows, all from one sample in a study of cytomegalovirus exposure and HLA in healthy donors. Data came from immunoSEQ multiplex PCR; TCRdb stores just in-frame clones and leaves some out. This table has fewer than 140,000 clones, 65% to 90% appearing once. Sequenced: PBMCs. The receptors were sampled from a man between 50 and 59 years old in good health and CMV-seronegative. The CDR3 runs from the conserved cysteine through the conserved F or W. The D gene is left open where the match is weak. Size is omitted from some rows. Given values are once, few, many or a class for expanded clones.

v_gene	len	abundance	j_gene	d_gene	CDR3aa	CDR3nt
TRBV5-1	13	.	TRBJ2-5	.	CASSFGAGETQYF	TGCGCCAGCAGCTTTGGGGCAGGAGAGACCCAGTACTTC
TRBV5-6	16	.	TRBJ2-3	.	CASSLVSAAITDTQYF	TGTGCCAGCAGCTTGGTGTCCGCGGCAATCACAGATACGCAGTATTTT
TRBV28	13	.	TRBJ2-3	TRBD2	CASSGAGLATQYF	TGTGCCAGCAGTGGGGCGGGACTAGCTACGCAGTATTTT
TRBV7-3	12	.	TRBJ2-2	.	CASSLRAGELFF	TGTGCCAGCAGCCTCCGGGCCGGGGAGCTGTTTTTT
TRBV7-2	15	few	TRBJ2-5	TRBD2	CASSYWQGGGGTQYF	TGTGCCAGCAGCTACTGGCAGGGCGGCGGGGGGACCCAGTACTTC
TRBV7-9	18	.	TRBJ2-1	.	CASSLPSGRLSSYNEQFF	TGTGCCAGCAGCTTACCGAGCGGGCGGCTATCTTCCTACAATGAGCAGTTCTTC
TRBV6-6	13	once	TRBJ1-2	.	CASRSGVGYGYTF	TGTGCCAGCAGATCAGGGGTAGGCTATGGCTACACCTTC
TRBV6-5	11	.	TRBJ1-2	.	CASSHRDGYTF	TGTGCCAGCAGTCACAGGGATGGCTACACCTTC
TRBV19	14	.	TRBJ2-5	TRBD2	CASSIRTRQETQYF	TGTGCCAGTAGTATCCGGACTAGACAAGAGACCCAGTACTTC
TRBV19	15	.	TRBJ2-3	.	CASSTTRLGTDTQYF	TGTGCCAGTAGTACCACCCGCCTCGGGACAGATACGCAGTATTTT
TRBV25-1	14	.	TRBJ2-7	TRBD1	CASSAGQGEYEQYF	TGTGCCAGCAGTGCCGGACAGGGGGAATACGAGCAGTACTTC
TRBV30	15	.	TRBJ2-1	TRBD1	CAWSPGGAGDNEQFF	TGTGCCTGGAGTCCAGGGGGTGCTGGAGACAATGAGCAGTTCTTC
TRBV5-8	17	.	TRBJ2-5	TRBD2	CASSLGTSGGLQETQYF	TGTGCCAGCAGCCTCGGGACTAGCGGGGGCCTCCAAGAGACCCAGTACTTC
TRBV10-2	16	.	TRBJ2-2	TRBD2	CASRQGGGANTGELFF	TGCGCCAGCAGGCAGGGCGGGGGAGCGAACACCGGGGAGCTGTTTTTT
TRBV19	14	.	TRBJ2-2	TRBD2	CASSIAGGPGELFF	TGTGCCAGTAGTATAGCGGGGGGACCGGGGGAGCTGTTTTTT
TRBV5-1	14	.	TRBJ2-7	.	CASSLQGSYHEQYF	TGCGCCAGCAGCCTCCAGGGATCTTACCACGAGCAGTACTTC
TRBV5-6	13	.	TRBJ2-2	.	CASSLVPGGELFF	TGTGCCAGCAGCTTGGTTCCGGGCGGGGAGCTGTTTTTT
TRBV19	22	.	TRBJ2-3	TRBD2	CASTSPRGGTSGGVAPSDTQYF	TGTGCCAGTACCTCTCCCCGGGGGGGGACTAGCGGGGGAGTGGCCCCCTCAGATACGCAGTATTTT
TRBV11-2	16	once	TRBJ1-1	.	CASSLRAGRGDTEAFF	TGTGCCAGCAGCTTACGGGCGGGCCGCGGAGACACTGAAGCTTTCTTT
TRBV10-3	16	.	TRBJ1-1	TRBD1	CAISRGTGIMNTEAFF	TGTGCCATCTCCCGGGGGACAGGGATCATGAACACTGAAGCTTTCTTT
TRBV14	15	once	TRBJ2-7	.	CASSQMGEGPDEQYF	TGTGCCAGCAGCCAAATGGGAGAAGGGCCCGACGAGCAGTACTTC
TRBV11-2	17	.	TRBJ1-6	.	CASSLVSDSFSDSPLHF	TGTGCCAGCAGCTTAGTCTCGGACAGCTTCTCGGATTCACCCCTCCACTTT
TRBV7-8	16	.	TRBJ2-3	TRBD2	CASSLRLAGVQYTQYF	TGTGCCAGCAGCCTGAGACTAGCGGGGGTTCAATATACGCAGTATTTT
TRBV5-1	16	.	TRBJ2-2	.	CASSLDAEANTGELFF	TGCGCCAGCAGCTTGGATGCCGAGGCGAACACCGGGGAGCTGTTTTTT
TRBV5-6	15	.	TRBJ1-1	.	CASSYIGGGNTEAFF	TGTGCCAGCAGCTACATCGGGGGGGGGAACACTGAAGCTTTCTTT
TRBV11-2	16	.	TRBJ2-5	TRBD2	CASSPGIGRGDETQYF	TGTGCCAGCAGCCCAGGGATTGGGCGGGGGGATGAGACCCAGTACTTC
TRBV28	14	.	TRBJ1-6	.	CASSFGGRNSPLHF	TGTGCCAGCAGTTTCGGGGGACGTAATTCACCCCTCCACTTT
TRBV15	15	.	TRBJ2-2	TRBD2	CATSRTSGGVGELFF	TGTGCCACCAGCAGGACTAGCGGGGGGGTAGGGGAGCTGTTTTTT
TRBV11-1	14	.	TRBJ1-2	.	CASSLDGGDYGYTF	TGTGCCAGCAGCTTAGATGGGGGCGACTATGGCTACACCTTC
TRBV5-4	17	few	TRBJ2-5	.	CASSLSLTPLYQETQYF	TGTGCCAGCAGCTTGAGCTTAACTCCTCTGTACCAAGAGACCCAGTACTTC
TRBV25-1	9	.	TRBJ1-1	TRBD1	CASSLDREF	TGTGCCAGCAGCCTGGACAGGGAGTTT
TRBV5-4	13	.	TRBJ1-2	TRBD1	CASSKTGVYGYTF	TGTGCCAGCAGCAAAACAGGGGTTTATGGCTACACCTTC
TRBV6-5	16	.	TRBJ2-5	.	CASSYPRDSGRETQYF	TGTGCCAGCAGTTACCCCAGGGACTCGGGGCGGGAGACCCAGTACTTC
TRBV6-5	15	.	TRBJ1-1	.	CASSRIPDGRRRAFF	TGTGCCAGCAGTAGAATACCAGACGGGAGGAGGAGGGCTTTCTTT
TRBV29-1	15	.	TRBJ2-1	TRBD2	CSAETSQGSYNEQFF	TGCAGCGCCGAGACTAGCCAGGGTTCCTACAATGAGCAGTTCTTC
TRBV4-1	15	.	TRBJ1-3	TRBD1	CASSQWQGEGDTIYF	TGCGCCAGCAGCCAGTGGCAGGGGGAAGGAGACACCATATATTTT
TRBV10-1	18	.	TRBJ1-6	TRBD1	CASSDTKSGTGTNSPLHF	TGCGCCAGCAGTGATACAAAATCCGGGACAGGGACTAATTCACCCCTCCACTTT
TRBV5-4	16	.	TRBJ1-3	TRBD1	CASSSGTGPSGNTIYF	TGTGCCAGCAGCTCCGGGACAGGGCCGTCTGGAAACACCATATATTTT
TRBV28	20	.	TRBJ2-5	.	CASSRRAIMTHVLAQETQYF	TGTGCCAGCAGTCGCAGAGCTATCATGACCCATGTGCTAGCCCAAGAGACCCAGTACTTC
TRBV2	15	once	TRBJ1-4	TRBD1	CASSVSGTGYEKLFF	TGTGCCAGCAGCGTATCCGGGACAGGGTATGAAAAACTGTTTTTT
TRBV4-3	13	.	TRBJ2-5	TRBD2	CASSPGLSETQYF	TGCGCCAGCAGCCCGGGACTATCAGAGACCCAGTACTTC
TRBV7-8	16	.	TRBJ2-7	TRBD2	CASSLGRGGSVYEQYF	TGTGCCAGCAGCTTAGGGCGGGGGGGCTCTGTTTACGAGCAGTACTTC
TRBV7-9	13	.	TRBJ1-5	.	CASSLVTGHPQHF	TGTGCCAGCAGCTTAGTCACGGGACACCCCCAGCATTTT
TRBV5-1	15	.	TRBJ2-1	.	CASSLAAGTYNEQFF	TGCGCCAGCAGCTTGGCGGCGGGAACCTACAATGAGCAGTTCTTC
TRBV30	13	once	TRBJ2-3	TRBD1	CALQQGERPPQYF	TGTGCCTTACAGCAGGGGGAGAGACCCCCGCAGTATTTT
TRBV5-1	15	once	TRBJ1-1	.	CASRSSVSTNTEAFF	TGCGCCAGCAGGAGTTCCGTCTCCACGAACACTGAAGCTTTCTTT
TRBV5-5	14	.	TRBJ1-6	TRBD1	CASSRGTGNSPLHF	TGTGCCAGCAGCCGCGGGACAGGAAATTCACCCCTCCACTTT
TRBV15	17	.	TRBJ1-4	.	CATPDKSLRWANEKLFF	TGTGCCACGCCGGACAAATCGCTCCGGTGGGCTAATGAAAAACTGTTTTTT
TRBV28	15	few	TRBJ1-3	TRBD1	CASSPSQGAGNTIYF	TGTGCCAGCAGTCCCAGTCAGGGGGCTGGAAACACCATATATTTT
TRBV7-8	20	.	TRBJ2-1	TRBD1	CASSLAVLGPGTGKVREQFF	TGTGCCAGCAGCTTAGCAGTTTTAGGTCCCGGGACAGGGAAGGTTCGGGAGCAGTTCTTC
TRBV7-3	14	.	TRBJ2-3	.	CASSLRSRADTQYF	TGTGCCAGCAGCCTAAGAAGTCGGGCAGATACGCAGTATTTT
TRBV5-5	16	.	TRBJ1-6	.	CASSLGPSSYNSPLHF	TGTGCCAGCAGCTTGGGGCCAAGCTCCTATAATTCACCCCTCCACTTT
TRBV25-1	16	.	TRBJ2-1	TRBD1	CASSEPTSTGPYEQFF	TGTGCCAGCAGTGAACCCACTTCGACAGGGCCATATGAGCAGTTCTTC
TRBV6-6	13	.	TRBJ1-3	.	CASSMSSGNTIYF	TGTGCCAGCTCCATGAGCTCTGGAAACACCATATATTTT
TRBV5-1	14	.	TRBJ2-5	TRBD2	CASSTLAGEETQYF	TGCGCCAGCAGCACGCTAGCGGGGGAAGAGACCCAGTACTTC
TRBV7-2	12	.	TRBJ2-3	.	CASSSPSDTQYF	TGTGCCAGCAGTTCCCCTTCAGATACGCAGTATTTT
TRBV9	13	few	TRBJ1-1	TRBD1	CASSDTGAGEAFF	TGTGCCAGCAGCGATACAGGGGCTGGAGAAGCTTTCTTT
TRBV6-5	14	.	TRBJ2-5	.	CASSQQTGQETQYF	TGTGCCAGCAGTCAACAGACAGGCCAAGAGACCCAGTACTTC